The 24 T cell receptor beta chains given below trace back to one sample, sequenced in a study of CD8 T cells in ankylosing spondylitis. One entry per CDR3 protein results from TCRdb running MiXCR on the 5' RACE reads. The sample yields more than 600,000 distinct CDR3 sequences, 15% to 20% seen once. These receptors lack a known antigen. Study-level points and caveats: Several highly homologous variants made up a TCR beta motif, and this motif appeared characteristic of ankylosing spondylitis blood.

The sequenced material came from blood, either unsorted or a sorted T cell fraction (not recorded which). The receptors originated from a male donor with ankylosing spondylitis.

This clonotype was counted once. The rearrangement uses TRBV5-1 and TRBJ2-1; 8 bases are a match to TRBD1. Looked up from germline, CDR1 is SGHRS and CDR2 is YFSETQ. V was pared by 1 base and J by 0 bases, with 9 bases of the junction left unmatched. The CDR3 runs to 18 residues. CDR3 nucleotides: TGCGCCAGCAGCTTGTTCCAGGGGGCCAAAAGCTCCTACAATGAGCAGTTCTTC. Translating it yields CASSLFQGAKSSYNEQFF. The full variable domain, in which reference TRBV5-1 and TRBJ2-1 provide the parts outside the CDR3, is KAGVTQTPRYLIKTRGQQVTLSCSPISGHRSVSWYQQTPGQGLQFLFEYFSETQRNKGNFPGRFSGRQFSNSRSEMNVSTLELGDSALYLCASSLFQGAKSSYNEQFFGPGTRLTVL.

CDR3 region: CSAPGQGIEKLFF. CDR3 coding DNA: TGCAGTGCTCCGGGACAGGGCATCGAAAAACTGTTTTTT. The chain joins TRBV20-1 to TRBJ1-4, with 9 nucleotides matching TRBD1. Trimming removed 5 bases from V and 8 bases from J; junction bases left unmatched: 6. In germline, CDR1 is DFQATT, CDR2 SNEGSKA (reference sequence). This CDR3 region has 13 residues.

V and J are TRBV20-1 and TRBJ2-7; D is perhaps TRBD2 (7 bases). Trimming shortened V by 1 base and J by 0 bases, and 13 bases separated the two germline ends. The CDR3 is 15 amino acids. The germline V gene encodes CDR1 DFQATT and CDR2 SNEGSKA (reference sequence). Here the CDR3 DNA reads TGCAGTGCTAGAGGGGAGGGGGGGCCCTCCTACGAGCAGTACTTC. Translated: CSARGEGGPSYEQYF.

In this sample, this clonotype turned up a few times. This chain links TRBV20-1 with TRBJ1-2, with 9 bases identical to TRBD1. The CDR3 has 15 residues. Germline V gene lookup returns CDR1 DFQATT and CDR2 SNEGSKA (reference sequence). J was trimmed by 4 bases and V by 5 bases; bases with no gene match: 11. The CDR3 DNA follows: TGCAGTGCTCCTGAGGGACAGGGTGGGCTCTATGGCTACACCTTC. It specifies CSAPEGQGGLYGYTF.

This clonotype turned up a few times. The rearrangement links TRBV12-3 or TRBV12-4 to TRBJ1-1; 10 bases are shared with TRBD1. This CDR3 contains 17 residues. V lost 3 bases and J lost 4; bases outside the gene matches: 11. DNA for the CDR3: TGTGCCAGCAGTTTCACTACCCCGGGACAGGGGCCCACTGAAGCTTTCTTT. Translation: CASSFTTPGQGPTEAFF.

This clonotype was seen only a few times. The chain is built from TRBV5-5 and TRBJ2-6; the D gene could be TRBD1 or TRBD2 (5 bases each). This CDR3 is 16 amino acids long. The V gene's germline CDR1 is SGHKS and CDR2 YYEKEE (reference sequence). Trimming removed 4 bases from V and 2 bases from J, with 13 bases in between. The CDR3 region has the DNA TGTGCCAGCAGCCCGGGACCGAATACTGGGGCCAACGTCCTGACTTTC. Its translation is CASSPGPNTGANVLTF.

This clonotype appeared a few times. V gene TRBV20-1 combines with J gene TRBJ2-1; perhaps TRBD1 as D (6 bases). Trimming left V 2 bases short and J 7 bases short, with 12 bases between. This CDR3 is built from 13 residues. Germline CDR1 is DFQATT and CDR2 is SNEGSKA (reference sequence). CDR3 sequence: CSARPLQGNEQFF. DNA for the CDR3: TGCAGTGCTAGACCATTACAGGGAAATGAGCAGTTCTTC.

This chain joins TRBV4-2 and TRBJ2-1, with 8 nucleotides matching TRBD2. The germline gives CDR1 LGHNA, CDR2 YNFKEQ. V lost 4 bases and J lost 8; bases outside the gene matches: 10. The CDR3 covers 15 residues. CDR3 loop: CASSPAVSGNYEQFF. The CDR3 nucleotides are TGTGCCAGCAGCCCAGCCGTTAGCGGGAACTATGAGCAGTTCTTC.

The chain carries TRBV9 and TRBJ2-1, with 9 bases matching TRBD2. Germline-derived CDR1 and CDR2 are SGDLS and YYNGEE. The CDR3 length is 16 residues. Trimming took 3 bases from V and 4 from J; bases not matched to a gene: 8. In DNA, the CDR3 is TGTGCCAGCAGCGCCCCGACTAGCGGAAAATACAATGAGCAGTTCTTC. It codes for CASSAPTSGKYNEQFF.

This chain joins TRBV7-2 and TRBJ2-5; 7 bases align to TRBD2. CDR1 is SGHTA, CDR2 FQGNSA, per germline. The CDR3 is made up of 13 amino acids. V gave up 3 bases and J gave up 4 bases; unmatched junction bases: 2. CDR3 loop: CASSFGLGETQYF. The CDR3 region has the DNA TGTGCCAGCAGCTTCGGACTAGGAGAGACCCAGTACTTC.

This clonotype has just a few counts. The chain joins TRBV5-1 to TRBJ1-4; D gene unclear. Trimming took off 0 bases at V and 0 bases at J, with 9 bases between the two ends. This CDR3 is built from 16 residues. The germline CDR1 and CDR2 sequences are SGHRS and YFSETQ. The CDR3: CASSLAGIATNEKLFF. CDR3 sequence (DNA): TGCGCCAGCAGCTTGGCCGGGATTGCAACTAATGAAAAACTGTTTTTT.

The chain carries TRBV5-1 and TRBJ2-7; TRBD1 aligns across 9 bases. This CDR3 is 14 amino acids long. V shed 4 bases and J 5 bases; nucleotides not matched to a gene: 7. Germline V lookup: CDR1 SGHRS, CDR2 YFSETQ. The CDR3 spells CASSPWTGDDEQYF. Written as DNA, the CDR3 is TGCGCCAGCAGCCCATGGACAGGGGACGACGAGCAGTACTTC.

The chain uses TRBV5-1 and TRBJ2-5; no clear D gene. V dropped 2 bases and J dropped 2 bases, with 7 bases sitting between them. The CDR3 covers 13 residues. The germline gives CDR1 SGHRS, CDR2 YFSETQ. The CDR3 loop is CASSFQEQETQYF. CDR3 coding DNA: TGCGCCAGCAGCTTTCAGGAGCAAGAGACCCAGTACTTC.

In its sample, this clonotype was seen a few times. J is TRBJ1-1 and V is TRBV20-1, with 9 nucleotides matching TRBD1. Germline loops: CDR1 DFQATT, CDR2 SNEGSKA (reference sequence). After removal of 5 bases from V and 11 bases from J, the junction contained 3 bases not matched to a gene. This CDR3 has 10 residues. The CDR3 region is CSARTGDAFF. CDR3 nucleotides: TGCAGTGCTCGGACAGGGGACGCTTTCTTT.

The chain carries TRBV7-9 and TRBJ2-2; no clear D. V lost 3 bases and J lost 3, with 14 bases in between. Germline CDR1 reads SEHNR; CDR2 reads FQNEAQ (reference sequence). The CDR3 runs 16 residues. The CDR3 region has the DNA TGTGCCAGCAGCTTCCTTAGGGATGGGTACACCGGGGAGCTGTTTTTT. Encoded protein: CASSFLRDGYTGELFF. The full variable domain, with the rest looked up from reference TRBV7-9 and TRBJ2-2, is DTGVSQNPRHKITKRGQNVTFRCDPISEHNRLYWYRQTLGQGPEFLTYFQNEAQLEKSRLLSDRFSAERPKGSFSTLEIQRTEQGDSAMYLCASSFLRDGYTGELFFGEGSRLTVL.

The rearrangement joins TRBV5-8 to TRBJ2-1; possible D gene TRBD2, 5 bases. The CDR3 runs to 16 residues. CDR1 is SGHTS and CDR2 is YDEGEE in the germline V gene. Trimming pared 0 bases from V and 6 bases from J, leaving 16 bases between. As DNA, the CDR3 is TGTGCCAGCAGCTTGGCCATTAGACTACTGAGCAATGAGCAGTTCTTC. Amino acids: CASSLAIRLLSNEQFF.

This clonotype was observed a handful of times. The chain joins TRBV12-3 or TRBV12-4 to TRBJ1-6, with D possibly matching TRBD1 (6 bases). CDR3 size: 14 residues. V was trimmed by 7 bases and J by 7 bases, leaving 14 bases between them. The CDR3 reads CASTLSGVNSPLHF. CDR3 coding DNA: TGTGCCAGCACCTTGTCAGGGGTCAATTCACCCCTCCACTTT.

In this sample, this clonotype turned up a few times. The V call is TRBV15, the J call TRBJ2-5; 8 nucleotides align to TRBD1. The CDR3 loop spans 14 amino acids. Germline values: CDR1 LNHNV, CDR2 YYDKDF (reference sequence). V was clipped by 0 bases and J by 4 bases; unmatched bases: 1. CDR3 loop: CATSRDQGAETQYF. CDR3 DNA sequence: TGTGCCACCAGCAGAGATCAGGGGGCAGAGACCCAGTACTTC.

The chain joins TRBV6-1 to TRBJ2-1; 10 bases are a match to TRBD1. Per germline, CDR1 MNHNS and CDR2 SASEGT. Trimming took 2 bases from V and 7 from J; bases not matched to a gene: 5. The CDR3 covers 15 residues. For the CDR3, the DNA is TGTGCCAGCAGTGAATGGACAGGGGGAAGGAATGAGCAGTTCTTC. Translated, it gives CASSEWTGGRNEQFF.

The V call is TRBV11-2, the J call TRBJ2-1; TRBD1 matches 9 bases. Germline V CDR1 and CDR2: SGHAT, FQNNGV. V lost 3 bases and J lost 4; bases outside the gene matches: 7. This CDR3 spans 16 amino acids. As DNA, the CDR3 is TGTGCCAGCAGCTTTGGGACAGGGTTGATATACAATGAGCAGTTCTTC. Encoded protein: CASSFGTGLIYNEQFF.

The V gene is TRBV24-1, the J gene TRBJ2-1; D is uncertain. Per germline, CDR1 KGHDR and CDR2 SFDVKD. CDR3 size: 15 residues. Trimming took off 6 bases at V and 2 bases at J, with 13 bases between the two ends. CDR3 DNA sequence: TGTGCCACCAGTACCCCCCGCGAGCCCTACAATGAGCAGTTCTTC. Its translation: CATSTPREPYNEQFF.

V usage is TRBV9 and J usage is TRBJ1-1, with D possibly TRBD1 on 6 matching bases. Germline CDR1 SGDLS, CDR2 YYNGEE. The CDR3 loop spans 12 amino acids. The ends were cut back, 4 bases at V and 5 bases at J, with 9 bases in the middle. Here the CDR3 DNA reads TGTGCCAGCAGCAGGGGGGAAACTGAAGCTTTCTTT. This translates into CASSRGETEAFF.

The chain carries TRBV5-1 and TRBJ2-7; D is ambiguous. Germline lookup yields CDR1 SGHRS and CDR2 YFSETQ. Trimming shortened V by 0 bases and J by 3 bases, and 22 bases separated the two germline ends. The CDR3 spans 18 residues. The CDR3 protein is CASSLEPQPTSGSYEQYF. CDR3 nucleotide sequence: TGCGCCAGCAGCTTGGAACCGCAACCAACGTCGGGCAGCTACGAGCAGTACTTC. Full variable domain (remainder filled in from reference TRBV5-1 and TRBJ2-7): KAGVTQTPRYLIKTRGQQVTLSCSPISGHRSVSWYQQTPGQGLQFLFEYFSETQRNKGNFPGRFSGRQFSNSRSEMNVSTLELGDSALYLCASSLEPQPTSGSYEQYFGPGTRLTVT.

This chain links TRBV6-5 with TRBJ2-3; 10 bases match TRBD2. The CDR3 length is 17 residues. Germline CDR1 is MNHEY and CDR2 is SVGAGI. V was clipped by 2 bases and J by 8 bases; unmatched bases: 13. CDR3 DNA sequence: TGTGCCAGCAGTTACCTAGACACCGGGACTAGCGAGGGTACGCAGTATTTT. Translation gives CASSYLDTGTSEGTQYF.